The T cell receptor beta chain under discussion was sequenced for a study of human T cells and chemical hapten exposure. TCRdb analysed the RACE reads with MiXCR anew, one entry per CDR3 protein. The sample yields 100,000 or so distinct CDR3 sequences, over 9.5% seen once. The germline V and J ends were trimmed by 5 bases and 6 bases, with 14 bases remaining between them. The CDR3 is made up of 14 amino acids. Germline CDR1 SGHNT, CDR2 YYREEE (reference sequence). Described time point: patch test 1, 2 weeks after DPC sensitization. As to treatment: therapeutic diphenylcyclopropenone sensitization with weekly scalp DPC.

The chain combines TRBV5-4 with TRBJ2-2; perhaps TRBD1 as D (6 bases). The clonotype comes from a man aged 40-49 years with alopecia areata. Some clones in this sample may be carry-over from other donors' samples. The sample here was whole blood, taken in connection with sensitization to the hapten diphenylcyclopropenone (DPC). The CDR3 reads CASSPVTGPGELFF. The CDR3 DNA sequence: TGTGCCAGCAGTCCCGTTACAGGGCCCGGGGAGCTGTTTTTT. The complete variable domain, with remaining parts taken from reference TRBV5-4 and TRBJ2-2, reads ETGVTQSPTHLIKTRGQQVTLRCSSQSGHNTVSWYQQALGQGPQFIFQYYREEENGRGNFPPRFSGLQFPNYSSELNVNALELDDSALYLCASSPVTGPGELFFGEGSRLTVL.